The entry below describes one T cell receptor (beta chain). The data were obtained in a study of blood T cell repertoires in COVID-19. The wider study: PBMCs, B-cell-depleted T cells, or T cells were the source of the cDNA or gDNA that made up the material.

V was pared by 0 bases and J by 8 bases, with 2 bases of the junction left unmatched. Germline V CDR1 and CDR2: SGHVS, FQNEAQ. This CDR3 region has 13 residues. Data came from immunoSEQ multiplex PCR; TCRdb stores just in-frame clones and leaves some out. The sample comprises approximately 160,000 clones, 84% of which are singletons, and about 7.7% rests with the top ten. The chain recombines TRBV7-8 with TRBJ1-2; 8 bases agree with TRBD1. The source material was PBMCs or T cells enriched from blood (not recorded which). The clonotype comes from a man aged 45 to 65 who had recovered from COVID-19. In DNA form, the CDR3 reads TGTGCCAGCAGCTTAGCGGACAGGGAAGGCTACACCTTC. Protein product: CASSLADREGYTF.